This TCR beta chain comes out of a study of somatic mutations in cytotoxic T cells in rheumatoid arthritis. Study-wide findings and caveats: Of the expanded CD8+ clones, the antigen targets were not known. Healthy controls showed no age-related rise in CD8+ clonality, whereas rheumatoid arthritis patients did. There were about an eighth of the roughly 60 patients in whom the largest CD8+ clone exceeded 20% of CD8+ cells.

This clone was observed a few times. What it recognizes is unknown. Positive magnetic bead selection isolated CD4+ and CD8+ cells, and flow cytometry checked purity. The data were produced by immunoSEQ multiplex PCR, yet TCRdb's version contains in-frame clones alone and is incomplete. The sample yields roughly 3,500 clones, more than 80% seen once. CDR1 is GTSNPN, CDR2 SVGIG, per germline (reference sequence). Trimming removed 2 bases from V and 4 bases from J, with 19 bases in between. The CDR3 covers 16 residues. Material for sequencing was CD8+ T cells sorted from blood. This receptor was taken from a man in his forties with rheumatoid arthritis. The rearrangement links TRBV30 to TRBJ2-3; possibly TRBD1 for D (5 bases). The CDR3: CAWSRLDRRGADTQYF. Written as DNA, the CDR3 is TGTGCCTGGAGTAGACTCGACAGAAGAGGTGCAGATACGCAGTATTTT.